What follows are 25 T cell receptor beta chains derived from one specimen sequenced in a study of vaccination effects on CD4 cells after COVID-19 (dated by TCRdb to between 2021 and 2024). The protocol used for the library was the immunoSEQ multiplex PCR assay. Drawn from immuneACCESS, this table holds only the in-frame rearrangements with V and J called that TCRdb kept. Clones are partly lost; checked studies trace under half to an unresolved V gene and leave the rest unexplained. The sample table holds about 70,000 clones, of which approximately 71% were seen once. Roughly 1.9% of the sample is held by the ten biggest clonotypes. Antigens of these TCRs are unknown. After around 11 days of culture, CD4+ T cells were isolated with the EasySep CD4+ T cell isolation kit. The sample consisted of CD4+ T cells from PBMCs cultured without peptide, taken before COVID-19 vaccination. These receptors were obtained from a human donor who received a COVID-19 vaccine.

V is TRBV2 and J is TRBJ2-1; D call uncertain. The CDR3 is 13 amino acids. The V gene lost 3 bases and the J gene lost 7 bases, with 10 bases spanning the gap. Germline V lookup: CDR1 SNHLY, CDR2 FYNNEI. The CDR3 loop reads CASSDDGPNEQFF. The CDR3 DNA sequence: TGTGCCAGCAGTGATGACGGCCCTAATGAGCAGTTCTTC. Full variable domain (missing parts from reference TRBV2 and TRBJ2-1): EPEVTQTPSHQVTQMGQEVILRCVPISNHLYFYWYRQILGQKVEFLVSFYNNEISEKSEIFDDQFSVERPDGSNFTLKIRSTKLEDSAMYFCASSDDGPNEQFFGPGTRLTVL.

This clone was seen a handful of times. The CDR3 DNA is TGTGCCAGCAGCTCCGACGGGAATCAGCCCCAGCATTTT. It translates to CASSSDGNQPQHF. V and J are TRBV11-1 and TRBJ1-5; D unclear. V was trimmed by 4 bases and J by 4 bases, leaving 8 bases between them. The germline gives CDR1 SGHAT, CDR2 FQDESV (reference sequence). CDR3 length equals 13 residues. The full variable domain, completed using reference TRBV11-1 and TRBJ1-5, is EAEVAQSPRYKITEKSQAVAFWCDPISGHATLYWYRQILGQGPELLVQFQDESVVDDSQLPKDRFSAERLKGVDSTLKIQPAELGDSAMYLCASSSDGNQPQHFGDGTRLSIL.

This chain connects TRBV12-3 or TRBV12-4 to TRBJ2-7, with a possible D match to TRBD1 (6 bases). Trimming cost V 1 base and J 7 bases, with 11 bases left between them. The CDR3 spans 13 residues. CDR3 bases: TGTGCCAGCAGTTTAGGACAGGTCGGGGAGCAGTACGTC. Its protein is CASSLGQVGEQYV.

The rearrangement uses TRBV24-1 and TRBJ2-3; the match to TRBD2 covers 7 bases. J was trimmed by 4 bases and V by 4 bases; bases with no gene match: 4. This CDR3 contains 14 residues. Germline loops: CDR1 KGHDR, CDR2 SFDVKD. DNA of the CDR3: TGTGCCACCAGTGACCGCGGGGGTGCAGATACGCAGTATTTT. Translating it yields CATSDRGGADTQYF.

The V gene is TRBV7-3, the J gene TRBJ2-7, with D uncertain. CDR1 and CDR2 from the germline V gene are SGHTA and FQGTGA. CDR3 length: 15 amino acids. Trimming left V 5 bases short and J 2 bases short, with 16 bases between. CDR3 nucleotides: TGTGCCAGCAGCCCCCCGCGTCGCCGTCCCTACGAGCAGTACGTC. It encodes CASSPPRRRPYEQYV.

V usage is TRBV28 and J usage is TRBJ2-7; D may be TRBD1 (6 bases). V was cut by 3 bases and J by 0 bases, with 9 bases left in between. Germline CDR1 is MDHEN and CDR2 is SYDVKM. The CDR3 contains 14 residues. In DNA form, the CDR3 reads TGTGCCAGCAGTTTTCAGGGGTCCTCCTACGAGCAGTACGTC. Its protein product is CASSFQGSSYEQYV.

This chain joins TRBV9 and TRBJ2-3; D unresolved. The germline V gene has CDR1 SGDLS and CDR2 YYNGEE. The ends were cut back, 0 bases at V and 0 bases at J, with 8 bases in the middle. The CDR3 spans 15 residues. CDR3 protein: CASSVEGRSTDTQYF. CDR3 DNA sequence: TGTGCCAGCAGCGTAGAAGGCAGAAGCACAGATACGCAGTATTTT.

The chain is built from TRBV2 and TRBJ2-5; D is possibly TRBD2 (6 bases). The CDR3 is made up of 14 amino acids. V was clipped by 8 bases and J by 1 base, with 14 bases between them. Germline assignment: CDR1 SNHLY and CDR2 FYNNEI. CDR3 in amino acids: CASWRGALQETQYF. In DNA, the CDR3 is TGTGCCAGCTGGCGGGGAGCTCTCCAAGAGACCCAGTACTTC.

This chain's CDR3 is CARTTPGTLHYEQYV. The CDR3, as DNA: TGTGCCAGGACTACCCCCGGGACTCTCCACTACGAGCAGTACGTC. This chain connects TRBV6-5 to TRBJ2-7, with a possible D match to TRBD2 (6 bases). CDR1 and CDR2 (germline): MNHEY, SVGAGI. Trimming stripped 9 bases from V and 3 bases from J, with 21 bases between. This CDR3 is 15 amino acids long.

This chain connects TRBV6-6 to TRBJ2-5; TRBD2 aligns across 9 bases. CDR1 is MNHNY and CDR2 is SVGAGI in the germline V gene (reference sequence). The CDR3 has 14 amino acids. Trimming at V came to 6 bases and at J to 5 bases, leaving 7 bases not matched to a gene. The CDR3 region is CASRPLAGVETQYF. CDR3 bases: TGTGCCAGCAGGCCCTTAGCGGGGGTCGAGACCCAGTACTTC.

The chain joins TRBV10-3 to TRBJ2-5, with D tentatively TRBD1 or TRBD2 (5 bases each). This CDR3 spans 13 amino acids. Germline assignment: CDR1 ENHRY and CDR2 SYGVKD. Trimming removed 3 bases from V and 5 bases from J, with 10 bases in between. CDR3 nucleotides: TGTGCCATCAGTGACGGGGCTCTTGAGACCCAGTACTTC. Its translation: CAISDGALETQYF.

The rearrangement uses TRBV5-1 and TRBJ2-1; a possible D gene is TRBD2 (6 bases). V gave up 0 bases and J gave up 0 bases, with 10 bases separating them. Germline lookup yields CDR1 SGHRS and CDR2 YFSETQ. The CDR3 totals 16 residues. CDR3 loop: CASSLGAGSSYNEQFF. CDR3 nucleotide sequence: TGCGCCAGCAGCTTGGGAGCCGGGAGCTCCTACAATGAGCAGTTCTTC.

The chain uses TRBV9 and TRBJ2-3; D is possibly TRBD2 (5 bases). The germline CDR1 and CDR2 sequences are SGDLS and YYNGEE. This CDR3 has 15 amino acids. V was trimmed by 4 bases and J by 6 bases, leaving 18 bases between them. CDR3 residues: CASSPPRGRRDTQYF. CDR3 DNA: TGTGCCAGCAGCCCTCCTCGCGGGCGAAGGGATACGCAGTATTTT.

This sequence joins TRBV18 and TRBJ2-2; no clear D gene. The CDR3 spans 15 residues. V was trimmed by 6 bases and J by 0 bases, leaving 11 bases between them. The germline V gene has CDR1 KGHSH and CDR2 LQKENI. CDR3 nucleotide sequence: TGTGCCAGCTCTCCTCTGACCGCGAACACCGGGGAGCTGTTTTTT. Its protein product is CASSPLTANTGELFF.

The genes are TRBV5-1 and TRBJ1-6, with TRBD1 matching 7 bases. CDR3 length equals 17 residues. Germline CDR1 and CDR2: SGHRS and YFSETQ. V shed 2 bases and J 6 bases; nucleotides not matched to a gene: 11. Here the CDR3 reads CASSFTISTGPNSPLHF. Here the CDR3 DNA reads TGCGCCAGCAGCTTTACTATTTCGACAGGGCCTAATTCACCCCTCCACTTT.

V gene TRBV4-3 combines with J gene TRBJ2-2, with 7 nucleotides matching TRBD1. The J segment lost 2 bases and the V segment lost 0 bases, leaving 9 bases of the junction unmatched. The CDR3 loop spans 18 amino acids. Looked up from germline, CDR1 is LGHNA and CDR2 is YSLEER. This CDR3 is CASSQERDSLLNTGELFF. Here the CDR3 DNA reads TGCGCCAGCAGCCAAGAACGGGACAGCCTCTTAAACACCGGGGAGCTGTTTTTT.

J is TRBJ2-1 and V is TRBV6-2 or TRBV6-3; D remains ambiguous. The CDR3 contains 15 residues. The V gene lost 2 bases and the J gene lost 3 bases, with 11 bases spanning the gap. In germline, CDR1 is MNHEY, CDR2 SVGEGT. CDR3 in amino acids: CASSYGLRDYNEQFF. Here the CDR3 DNA reads TGTGCCAGCAGTTACGGGTTGAGAGACTACAATGAGCAGTTCTTC.

The V gene is TRBV5-6, the J gene TRBJ2-6; a weak D match, TRBD1 (6 bases). V was pared by 4 bases and J by 2 bases, with 10 bases between. The germline V gene encodes CDR1 SGHDT and CDR2 YYEEEE. CDR3 size: 15 residues. CDR3: CASSRPGAGANVLTF. The CDR3 region has the DNA TGTGCCAGCAGCCGGCCAGGGGCTGGGGCCAACGTCCTGACTTTC. The full variable domain, in which reference TRBV5-6 and TRBJ2-6 provide the parts outside the CDR3, is DAGVTQSPTHLIKTRGQQVTLRCSPKSGHDTVSWYQQALGQGPQFIFQYYEEEERQRGNFPDRFSGHQFPNYSSELNVNALLLGDSALYLCASSRPGAGANVLTFGAGSRLTVL.

CDR3 in DNA: TGTGCCAGCTCCCTTCAGGGCGTCGACTACAATGAGCAGTTCTTC. Protein: CASSLQGVDYNEQFF. This chain uses TRBV18 with TRBJ2-1, with a tentative D call TRBD1 (5 bases). This CDR3 comprises 15 residues. Germline V gene data show CDR1 as KGHSH and CDR2 as LQKENI. Trimming pared 6 bases from V and 3 bases from J, leaving 15 bases between.

The CDR3 loop reads CASSVGGSTDTQYF. CDR3 DNA sequence: TGTGCCAGCAGCGTAGGTGGCTCCACAGATACGCAGTATTTT. The rearrangement joins TRBV9 to TRBJ2-3; D gene ambiguous. Trimming removed 0 bases at V and 2 bases at J, with 7 bases between. This CDR3 is built from 14 residues. Per germline, CDR1 SGDLS and CDR2 YYNGEE.

This chain connects TRBV18 to TRBJ2-1; unclear D gene. Germline V CDR1 and CDR2: KGHSH, LQKENI. V gave up 2 bases and J gave up 0 bases, with 11 bases separating them. This CDR3 region has 16 residues. This chain's CDR3 is CASSPFYSRSYNEQFF. CDR3 sequence (DNA): TGTGCCAGCTCACCATTTTACTCACGCTCCTACAATGAGCAGTTCTTC.

V and J are TRBV3-1 (or the pseudogene TRBV3-2) and TRBJ2-3; 12 nucleotides match TRBD2. Germline lookup yields CDR1 LGHDT and CDR2 YNNKEL (reference sequence). There are 18 residues in the CDR3. The V and J ends lost 4 bases and 0 bases, in that order; junction bases with no gene match: 8. For the CDR3, the DNA is TGTGCCAGCAGCCCGCGTACCGGACTAGCGGGGAGCACAGATACGCAGTATTTT. The encoded protein is CASSPRTGLAGSTDTQYF.

This chain links TRBV19 with TRBJ2-5, with 13 bases matching TRBD2. CDR3 length: 15 amino acids. Germline values: CDR1 LNHDA, CDR2 SQIVND (reference sequence). V lost 7 bases and J lost 1; bases outside the gene matches: 3. The CDR3 loop reads CASTRLAGGQETQYF. CDR3 sequence (DNA): TGTGCCAGTACCAGACTAGCGGGGGGCCAAGAGACCCAGTACTTC.

The CDR3 loop is CASRTGGSYGYTF. For the CDR3, the DNA is TGTGCCAGCAGGACAGGGGGCTCCTATGGCTACACCTTC. This chain uses TRBV12-3 or TRBV12-4 with TRBJ1-2; 10 nucleotides align to TRBD1. The ends lost 6 bases at V and 4 bases at J; junction bases unmatched: 2. This CDR3 has 13 residues.

This chain joins TRBV7-2 and TRBJ1-4, with no clear D. Trimming took 6 bases from V and 7 from J, leaving 12 bases between them. CDR1 is SGHTA, CDR2 FQGNSA, per germline. The CDR3 consists of 13 residues. For the CDR3, the DNA is TGTGCCAGCAGTAAACTTCGGGGTGAAAAACTGTTTTTT. It yields the protein CASSKLRGEKLFF.